The 10 T cell receptor beta chains in this list originate from one sample, sequenced in a study of cytomegalovirus exposure and HLA in healthy donors. PCR primers comprised 60 Vbeta and 13 Jbeta primers. The table came from immunoSEQ multiplex PCR; TCRdb's copy has only in-frame clones and leaves some out. The table lists fewer than 200,000 clones, 75% to 80% of them singletons. Sequencing input: PBMCs. Source of these receptors: a woman aged 40 to 50 in good health and CMV-seropositive.

The CDR3 loop reads CASSLDKIGDRAKNIQYF. In nucleotides, the CDR3 is TGTGCCAGCAGCTTAGATAAAATAGGGGACAGAGCCAAAAACATTCAGTACTTC. The chain is built from TRBV11-3 and TRBJ2-4; TRBD1 agrees at 7 bases. The germline V gene encodes CDR1 SGHNT and CDR2 YENEEA. With V trimmed by 0 bases and J by 0 bases, 8 bases remained unmatched. The CDR3 contains 18 residues.

This chain joins TRBV29-1 and TRBJ2-7; tentatively, D is TRBD1 (8 bases). The CDR3 is made up of 14 amino acids. Germline V gives CDR1 SQVTM, CDR2 ANQGSEA. Trimming removed 6 bases from V and 3 bases from J, with 18 bases in between. The CDR3 bases are TGCAGCGTGGGCACGACAGGGGAGGGCTACGAGCAGTACTTC. Its protein product is CSVGTTGEGYEQYF.

The J gene is TRBJ2-1, the V gene TRBV19, with D maybe TRBD1 (5 bases). This CDR3 region has 11 residues. V was pared by 3 bases and J by 10 bases, with 7 bases between. Germline V gene lookup returns CDR1 LNHDA and CDR2 SQIVND (reference sequence). CDR3 in amino acids: CASSIQGEQFF. In nucleotides, the CDR3 is TGTGCCAGTAGTATTCAGGGCGAGCAGTTCTTC.

The CDR3: CAWSGGVFEKLFF. The CDR3 DNA reads as TGTGCCTGGAGTGGGGGAGTCTTTGAAAAACTGTTTTTT. The V call is TRBV30, the J call TRBJ1-4; D gene ambiguous. Germline V gene sequence: CDR1 GTSNPN, CDR2 SVGIG (reference sequence). Trimming shortened V by 1 base and J by 7 bases, and 10 bases separated the two germline ends. The CDR3 contains 13 residues.

Here the CDR3 reads CASSDYSNQPQHF. CDR3 coding DNA: TGTGCCAGTAGTGACTATAGCAATCAGCCCCAGCATTTT. The gene calls are TRBV19 and TRBJ1-5, with D unresolved. The V end was cut by 5 bases, the J end by 0 bases, with 5 bases between. The germline CDR1 and CDR2 sequences are LNHDA and SQIVND (reference sequence). The CDR3 has 13 residues.

V and J are TRBV6-5 and TRBJ2-7; 7 nucleotides line up with TRBD1. The CDR3 contains 12 residues. CDR1 is MNHEY and CDR2 is SVGAGI in the germline V gene. V gave up 7 bases and J gave up 5 bases; unmatched junction bases: 5. The CDR3 is CASILDRHEQYF. In nucleotides, the CDR3 is TGTGCCAGCATCTTGGACAGGCACGAGCAGTACTTC.

The V gene is TRBV28, the J gene TRBJ1-2; perhaps TRBD1 as D (6 bases). This CDR3 spans 15 amino acids. Per the germline V gene, CDR1 is MDHEN and CDR2 is SYDVKM. V was clipped by 7 bases and J by 6 bases, with 21 bases between them. CDR3 loop: CASTTGGHLGNGYTF. As DNA, the CDR3 is TGTGCCAGCACGACGGGGGGCCACCTTGGTAATGGCTACACCTTC.

The chain employs TRBV7-9 and TRBJ2-3; TRBD2 matches 8 bases. With V trimmed by 5 bases and J by 4 bases, 5 bases remained unmatched. The CDR3 spans 14 residues. Germline-derived CDR1 and CDR2 are SEHNR and FQNEAQ (reference sequence). The CDR3 here is CASSPSGSSDTQYF. CDR3 DNA sequence: TGTGCCAGCAGCCCAAGCGGGAGTTCAGATACGCAGTATTTT.

The J gene is TRBJ1-5, the V gene TRBV2; D gene uncertain. Germline lookup yields CDR1 SNHLY and CDR2 FYNNEI. The CDR3 loop spans 14 amino acids. V was pared by 5 bases and J by 4 bases, with 12 bases between. Written as DNA, the CDR3 is TGTGCCAGCAGTTACATGATACCTAATCAGCCCCAGCATTTT. It translates to CASSYMIPNQPQHF.

This clone was observed a few times. The chain is built from TRBV2 and TRBJ2-5; 14 bases agree with TRBD2. The DNA end is a closer match to TRBJ2-7, so the J assignment may be wrong. The CDR3 sequence is 14 residues long. Germline V gene data show CDR1 as SNHLY and CDR2 as FYNNEI. The CDR3 DNA reads TGTGCCAGCAGCCTCGGGACTAGCGGGAGCGAGCAGTACTTC. It encodes CASSLGTSGSEQYF.